The 17 T cell receptor beta chains in this list originate from one sample, sequenced in a study of blood T cell repertoires in COVID-19. Measured with immunoSEQ multiplex PCR; TCRdb has only the in-frame clones, and not every one. In the table there are about 180,000 clones, 75% to 90% of which are singletons. Sequencing was done on a sample of PBMCs or T cells enriched from blood (not recorded which). The receptors here all came from a middle-aged man who had recovered from COVID-19.

The gene calls are TRBV30 and TRBJ2-2; 7 bases line up with TRBD2. V trimming: 3 bases; J trimming: 5 bases; junction bases outside the gene matches: 9. Germline CDR1 and CDR2: GTSNPN and SVGIG (reference sequence). The CDR3 consists of 15 residues. CDR3 sequence: CAWRRKGTTTGELFF. The CDR3 DNA follows: TGTGCCTGGAGACGGAAGGGGACTACTACCGGGGAGCTGTTTTTT.

The chain couples TRBV15 to TRBJ2-7, with D perhaps TRBD2 (5 bases). The CDR3 is 14 residues long. Germline V gene lookup returns CDR1 LNHNV and CDR2 YYDKDF (reference sequence). Trimming shortened V by 0 bases and J by 2 bases, and 8 bases separated the two germline ends. The CDR3 bases are TGTGCCACCAGCAGAGATCGGGGAACCTACGAGCAGTACTTC. Translation gives CATSRDRGTYEQYF.

The chain carries TRBV6-5 and TRBJ1-2; 7 bases map to TRBD1. The germline V gene has CDR1 MNHEY and CDR2 SVGAGI. Trimming removed 6 bases from V and 6 bases from J; junction bases left unmatched: 7. This CDR3 has 13 residues. CDR3 in amino acids: CASSHGQVNGYTF. As DNA, the CDR3 is TGTGCCAGCAGCCACGGACAGGTGAATGGCTACACCTTC.

The V and J genes are TRBV12-3 or TRBV12-4 and TRBJ2-1; tentatively, D is TRBD2 (6 bases). The CDR3 covers 13 residues. With 5 bases removed from V and 7 bases from J, the gap between germline ends came to 12 bases. The chain's CDR3 is CASSPSLANEQFF. Written as DNA, the CDR3 is TGTGCCAGCAGTCCTAGTCTAGCGAATGAGCAGTTCTTC.

This chain links TRBV10-1 with TRBJ2-7; D may be TRBD1 (6 bases). Trimming took off 4 bases at V and 5 bases at J, with 18 bases between the two ends. Germline CDR1 WNHNN, CDR2 SYGVQD (reference sequence). The CDR3 loop spans 15 amino acids. The CDR3 sequence: CASSARDTAFDEQYF. The DNA for the CDR3 is TGCGCCAGCAGTGCCCGGGACACGGCGTTCGACGAGCAGTACTTC.

About this clone itself: This sample includes further DNA sequences coding for the same CDR3. The genes are TRBV28 and TRBJ1-1, with D possibly being TRBD1 (5 bases). The CDR3 sequence is 12 residues long. CDR1 is MDHEN and CDR2 is SYDVKM in the germline V gene. Trimming cost V 2 bases and J 5 bases, with 6 bases left between them. The CDR3, as DNA: TGTGCCAGCAGTTTAAGGGGAACTGAAGCTTTCTTT. Residues: CASSLRGTEAFF. Together with reference TRBV28 and TRBJ1-1, the CDR3 gives the full variable domain: DVKVTQSSRYLVKRTGEKVFLECVQDMDHENMFWYRQDPGLGLRLIYFSYDVKMKEKGDIPEGYSVSREKKERFSLILESASTNQTSMYLCASSLRGTEAFFGQGTRLTVV.

The chain is built from TRBV14 and TRBJ1-2; a weak D match, TRBD1 (6 bases). The CDR3 is 14 amino acids. The germline V gene encodes CDR1 SGHDN and CDR2 FVKESK. V was cut by 0 bases and J by 4 bases, with 9 bases left in between. This chain's CDR3 is CASSQDRGTYGYTF. The CDR3 coding sequence is TGTGCCAGCAGCCAAGATAGGGGGACCTATGGCTACACCTTC. The variable domain in full, completed from reference TRBV14 and TRBJ1-2, reads EAGVTQFPSHSVIEKGQTVTLRCDPISGHDNLYWYRRVMGKEIKFLLHFVKESKQDESGMPNNRFLAERTGGTYSTLKVQPAELEDSGVYFCASSQDRGTYGYTFGSGTRLTVV.

The chain uses TRBV9 and TRBJ1-1; 11 bases are shared with TRBD1. The CDR3 spans 15 residues. V was pared by 6 bases and J by 2 bases, with 6 bases of the junction left unmatched. Germline V CDR1 and CDR2: SGDLS, YYNGEE. Here the CDR3 DNA reads TGTGCCAGCACTACGGGACAGGGGGGAAACACTGAAGCTTTCTTT. This gives the protein CASTTGQGGNTEAFF.

The CDR3 protein is CASSLMGGEQFF. CDR3 bases: TGTGCCAGCAGCCTCATGGGGGGTGAGCAGTTCTTC. The chain joins TRBV7-9 to TRBJ2-1; a possible D gene is TRBD2 (6 bases). Trimming took 5 bases from V and 9 from J, leaving 11 bases between them. The germline V gene encodes CDR1 SEHNR and CDR2 FQNEAQ (reference sequence). CDR3 length equals 12 residues.

The gene calls are TRBV7-3 and TRBJ2-2; 7 positions match TRBD2. V lost 0 bases, J lost 6 bases, and 7 bases stayed unmatched. This CDR3 contains 16 residues. Germline lookup yields CDR1 SGHTA and CDR2 FQGTGA. CDR3 DNA sequence: TGTGCCAGCAGCTTAACGTTCACTAGCGCGGCCGGGGAGCTGTTTTTT. Its protein product is CASSLTFTSAAGELFF.

The V call is TRBV12-3 or TRBV12-4, the J call TRBJ1-5; a possible D gene is TRBD1 (5 bases). Deletions cut 3 bases from V and 9 bases from J, with 6 bases between. The CDR3 has 11 residues. CDR3 in amino acids: CASSLGGPQHF. The CDR3 nucleotides read TGTGCCAGCAGTTTGGGGGGGCCCCAGCATTTT.

This chain joins TRBV4-2 and TRBJ2-5; 16 bases match TRBD2. In germline, CDR1 is LGHNA, CDR2 YNFKEQ. There are 18 residues in the CDR3. J gave up 5 bases and V 2 bases, and 8 bases lay outside the gene matches. For the CDR3, the DNA is TGTGCCAGCAGCCAAACAGCCGCGGGACTAGCGGGGGGGGAGACCCAGTACTTC. This gives the protein CASSQTAAGLAGGETQYF.

The rearrangement links TRBV2 to TRBJ2-5; 8 bases align to TRBD1. With V trimmed by 7 bases and J by 1 base, 8 bases remained unmatched. CDR3 size: 15 residues. Germline V gene sequence: CDR1 SNHLY, CDR2 FYNNEI. The CDR3 reads CASNPTGGSQETQYF. The DNA for the CDR3 is TGTGCCAGCAACCCAACAGGGGGAAGCCAAGAGACCCAGTACTTC.

The rearrangement joins TRBV28 to TRBJ2-7; no firm D call. Trimming left V 2 bases short and J 7 bases short, with 18 bases between. The germline CDR1 and CDR2 sequences are MDHEN and SYDVKM. The CDR3 is 15 amino acids. CDR3 amino acids: CASSLASGSLGEQYF. CDR3 nucleotides: TGTGCCAGCAGTTTAGCCTCCGGGTCCCTTGGGGAGCAGTACTTC.

V usage is TRBV10-2 and J usage is TRBJ1-3; unclear D gene. The CDR3 has 13 amino acids. Germline CDR1 and CDR2: WSHSY and SAAADI. The V gene lost 7 bases and the J gene lost 0 bases, with 7 bases spanning the gap. The CDR3 loop is CASIADSGNTIYF. The CDR3 coding sequence is TGCGCCAGCATAGCCGACTCTGGAAACACCATATATTTT.

This clone turned up a few times. The V gene is TRBV28, the J gene TRBJ1-2; D is perhaps TRBD1 (6 bases). The CDR3 totals 15 residues. Germline CDR1 reads MDHEN; CDR2 reads SYDVKM. The ends were cut back, 6 bases at V and 4 bases at J, with 18 bases in the middle. The CDR3 DNA sequence: TGTGCCAGCAGGGGGGCCCGGACAGAGTTCTATGGCTACACCTTC. Translation gives CASRGARTEFYGYTF.

The V gene is TRBV4-2, the J gene TRBJ2-1; D is perhaps TRBD2 (6 bases). Between the trimmed V and J ends, which lost 2 bases and 9 bases, there was a span of 11 bases. The germline V gene has CDR1 LGHNA and CDR2 YNFKEQ. The CDR3 has 13 residues. The CDR3 DNA reads as TGTGCCAGCAGCCAATTGCGGGGAAGTGAGCAGTTCTTC. It translates to CASSQLRGSEQFF.